The sequence of this T cell receptor beta chain was determined in a study of radiotherapy plus CTLA-4 blockade in lung cancer. Study as a whole: Objective responses were documented in 15% to 20% of patients, with disease control in roughly 34%.

Generated by immunoSEQ multiplex PCR, the TCRdb table keeps only in-frame clones and is missing some. The repertoire holds approximately 89,000 clones, with approximately 83% as singletons. The junction had 11 bases not matched to a gene; V was cut back by 6 bases and J by 8 bases. Germline CDR1 and CDR2: LNHDA and SQIVND (reference sequence). CDR3 length equals 14 residues. Focal radiation with ipilimumab CTLA-4 blockade was given to patients with chemo-refractory metastatic non-small-cell lung cancer. The study, taken as a whole, reports: Following radiotherapy plus ipilimumab, tumor-derived TCR clones expanded in the blood.

The sample holds one count of this clone. Its antigen is not known. This sample comprised peripheral blood, obtained from a patient treated with radiotherapy plus ipilimumab. The clonotype was recovered from a human donor with non-small cell lung cancer that progressed on radiotherapy plus ipilimumab. The chain has TRBV19 and TRBJ1-2; 8 bases map to TRBD1. This CDR3 is CASRGRGLEDGYTF. The CDR3 DNA is TGTGCCAGTAGGGGCAGGGGGCTGGAGGACGGCTACACCTTC. The full variable domain, completed using reference TRBV19 and TRBJ1-2, is DGGITQSPKYLFRKEGQNVTLSCEQNLNHDAMYWYRQDPGQGLRLIYYSQIVNDFQKGDIAEGYSVSREKKESFPLTVTSAQKNPTAFYLCASRGRGLEDGYTFGSGTRLTVV.